This T cell receptor beta chain stems from a study of regulatory T cells in long-lasting Graves disease. V shed 5 bases and J shed 10 bases, with 11 bases lying between them. Germline-derived CDR1 and CDR2 are SEHNR and FQNEAQ (reference sequence). This CDR3 comprises 12 residues. Arm-PCR with iRepertoire HTBI primers amplified the CDR3 regions for these TCR beta libraries. TCRdb independently ran MiXCR on the multiplex PCR reads; one entry per CDR3 protein. Of 310,000 or so distinct CDR3 sequences listed, more than 20% are singletons. This sample's time point: persistent/refractory GD, antithyroid drugs over 5 years with positive TRAb. RNA isolated from PBMCs was used to make the TCR library. Patients met American Thyroid Association criteria for Graves' disease. EDTA tubes collected 9 to 9.5 milliliters of peripheral blood. In its sample, this clonotype was seen a few times.

This sequence joins TRBV7-9 and TRBJ1-4; D ambiguous. The material sequenced was peripheral blood mononuclear cells (PBMCs), taken when the disease was refractory, from a patient treated with antithyroid drugs. The sequence was collected from a female donor with Graves disease. The CDR3 DNA follows: TGTGCCAGCAGCCCGACATCAGGAAAACTGTTTTTT. The encoded protein is CASSPTSGKLFF.